The 23 T cell receptor beta chains given below trace back to one sample, sequenced in a study of T cell repertoires in cytomegalovirus infection. MiXCR was run by TCRdb on the reads, yielding one entry per CDR3 protein. In the table there are 600,000 to 800,000 distinct CDR3 sequences, roughly a quarter of which are singletons. The sequenced sample was CD8+ T cells from PBMCs. These receptors were collected from a human donor in good health (CMV status not recorded). Some clones in this sample may be carry-over from other donors' samples.

The J gene is TRBJ2-1, the V gene TRBV6-4, with D hard to call. CDR3 length: 13 amino acids. The V gene's germline CDR1 is MRHNA and CDR2 SNTAGT. V was cut by 8 bases and J by 5 bases, with 13 bases left in between. CDR3 in DNA: TGTGCCAGCTCCCATGGGTACCACAATGAGCAGTTCTTC. Its translation is CASSHGYHNEQFF.

This clonotype was recorded a few times. The chain links TRBV27 to TRBJ2-5; D is ambiguous. Germline V gene lookup returns CDR1 MNHEY and CDR2 SMNVEV (reference sequence). Trimming took 0 bases from V and 5 from J, leaving 7 bases between them. CDR3 length equals 13 residues. In nucleotides, the CDR3 is TGTGCCAGCAGTTTATCGGGGAAGGAGACCCAGTACTTC. Its translation is CASSLSGKETQYF.

There are many counts of this clonotype. The genes are TRBV7-9 and TRBJ2-3, with D uncertain. There are 13 residues in the CDR3. V was shortened by 4 bases and J by 2 bases, with 7 bases between the two germline ends. Germline lookup yields CDR1 SEHNR and CDR2 FQNEAQ (reference sequence). CDR3 nucleotides: TGTGCCAGCAGCTCGAGCGTCACAGATACGCAGTATTTT. It encodes CASSSSVTDTQYF.

In this sample, this clonotype turned up many times. The gene calls are TRBV7-8 and TRBJ1-1, with D perhaps TRBD1 (5 bases). There are 11 residues in the CDR3. V lost 4 bases, J lost 7 bases, and 7 bases lay in between. From germline, CDR1 is SGHVS and CDR2 FQNEAQ. The CDR3 sequence: CASSWGVEAFF. The CDR3 DNA is TGTGCCAGCAGCTGGGGGGTTGAAGCTTTCTTT.

Turning to this clonotype: Given a much more abundant clone one base away, this may be a read error. V is TRBV7-8 and J is TRBJ1-3; maybe TRBD1 (6 bases). The CDR3 consists of 17 residues. V was pared by 6 bases and J by 3 bases, with 21 bases between. Germline CDR1 is SGHVS and CDR2 is FQNEAQ. CDR3 amino acids: CASRGRATGSFGNTIYF. The CDR3 region has the DNA TGTGCCAGCAGAGGGAGAGCCACAGGGTCGTTTGGAAACACCATATATTTT.

The chain carries TRBV28 and TRBJ1-2; 9 bases line up with TRBD1. Germline-derived CDR1 and CDR2 are MDHEN and SYDVKM. Germline trimming cut 2 bases from V and 4 bases from J; bases unmatched to any gene: 5. The CDR3 is 15 residues long. CDR3: CASSLTQGAGYGYTF. CDR3 nucleotides: TGTGCCAGCAGTTTAACACAGGGGGCGGGCTATGGCTACACCTTC.

In this sample, this clonotype turned up many times. This chain connects TRBV7-2 to TRBJ2-6; D possibly uses TRBD1 or TRBD2 (5 bases each). The CDR3 consists of 15 residues. Germline CDR1 and CDR2: SGHTA and FQGNSA. V was shortened by 1 base and J by 1 base, with 5 bases between the two germline ends. The CDR3 protein is CASSLGGSGANVLTF. The CDR3 DNA sequence: TGTGCCAGCAGCTTAGGGGGGTCTGGGGCCAACGTCCTGACTTTC.

This clonotype was seen only once. Since no conserved phenylalanine or tryptophan closes the CDR3, a read error is the likely cause. The DNA is omitted, as the CDR3 cannot be located on it reliably, and the CDR3 follows TCRdb's listing. This sequence joins TRBV10-3 and TRBJ2-7; TRBD1 is the table's D call and was not checked against the DNA. Germline values: CDR1 ENHRY, CDR2 SYGVKD. Including both end residues, the CDR3 is 11 amino acids long. CDR3 region: CAISEGPIAAL.

As to this clonotype: Germline is not matched at one junction end, which may reflect a read error. This chain uses TRBV5-6 with TRBJ2-2, with 10 bases identical to TRBD2. Germline V gives CDR1 SGHDT, CDR2 YYEEEE. CDR3 length: 18 amino acids. CDR3 nucleotides: TGTGCCGGCAGCTCTGACTGGAGCGGGGGGGCCGCGACCGGGGAGCTGTTTTTT. Protein: CAGSSDWSGGAATGELFF.

The chain is built from TRBV10-3 and TRBJ2-2; D perhaps matches TRBD2 (7 bases). CDR1 is ENHRY and CDR2 is SYGVKD in the germline V gene. V lost 6 bases to trimming and J lost 6 bases, with 11 bases between them. The CDR3 has 13 residues. This chain's CDR3 is CAISGGGAGELFF. In DNA form, the CDR3 reads TGTGCCATCAGCGGAGGGGGGGCCGGGGAGCTGTTTTTT.

The J gene is TRBJ2-1, the V gene TRBV10-3, with TRBD1 matching 10 bases. Looked up from germline, CDR1 is ENHRY and CDR2 is SYGVKD. The CDR3 has 15 residues. The ends lost 0 bases at V and 8 bases at J; junction bases unmatched: 4. DNA for the CDR3: TGTGCCATCAGTGAGTCGGGACAGGGGTCCGATGAGCAGTTCTTC. Translated: CAISESGQGSDEQFF.

The rearrangement links TRBV6-5 to TRBJ2-2, with 12 nucleotides matching TRBD2. This CDR3 has 16 residues. CDR1 and CDR2 from the germline V gene are MNHEY and SVGAGI. Trimming cost V 7 bases and J 3 bases; bases outside gene matches: 6. The CDR3, as DNA: TGTGCCAGCACCCCTAGCGGGGGGGGTTACACCGGGGAGCTGTTTTTT. Translating gives CASTPSGGGYTGELFF.

The chain recombines TRBV28 with TRBJ2-7; tentative D call: TRBD1 (6 bases). The germline CDR1 and CDR2 sequences are MDHEN and SYDVKM. V was shortened by 5 bases and J by 3 bases, with 14 bases between the two germline ends. The CDR3 is 14 amino acids. In DNA form, the CDR3 reads TGTGCCAGCAGTACGACAGGCCCAAACTACGAGCAGTACGTC. This gives the protein CASSTTGPNYEQYV.

The sample holds many counts of this clonotype. J is TRBJ2-2 and V is TRBV7-3; D is uncertain. Per the germline V gene, CDR1 is SGHTA and CDR2 is FQGTGA. Trimming stripped 4 bases from V and 5 bases from J, with 5 bases between. The CDR3 sequence is 12 residues long. DNA for the CDR3: TGTGCCAGCAGCTGGGCTACCGGGGAGCTGTTTTTT. This gives the protein CASSWATGELFF.

This clonotype was detected many times. This chain joins TRBV19 and TRBJ2-1, with D possibly TRBD2 on 6 matching bases. CDR1 and CDR2 (germline): LNHDA, SQIVND (reference sequence). This CDR3 contains 14 residues. Trimming stripped 6 bases from V and 3 bases from J, with 12 bases between. CDR3 sequence: CASSLRELYNEQFF. CDR3 coding DNA: TGTGCCAGTAGCCTACGGGAGCTCTACAATGAGCAGTTCTTC. Full variable domain (rest looked up from reference TRBV19 and TRBJ2-1): DGGITQSPKYLFRKEGQNVTLSCEQNLNHDAMYWYRQDPGQGLRLIYYSQIVNDFQKGDIAEGYSVSREKKESFPLTVTSAQKNPTAFYLCASSLRELYNEQFFGPGTRLTVL.

The CDR3 sequence is CSVEGGGGAWGTDTQYF. The CDR3 nucleotides are TGCAGCGTTGAAGGCGGCGGGGGGGCTTGGGGCACAGATACGCAGTATTTT. The V call is TRBV29-1, the J call TRBJ2-3, with 9 bases fitting TRBD2. CDR1 and CDR2 (germline): SQVTM, ANQGSEA. This CDR3 spans 17 amino acids. Trimming took 1 base from V and 1 from J; bases not matched to a gene: 9.

This chain links TRBV7-3 with TRBJ2-3; TRBD2 agrees at 9 bases. After removal of 1 base from V and 4 bases from J, the junction contained 6 bases not matched to a gene. Germline V gene sequence: CDR1 SGHTA, CDR2 FQGTGA. The CDR3 covers 16 residues. The CDR3 protein is CASSLRASGAADTQYF. DNA for the CDR3: TGTGCCAGCAGCTTAAGGGCTAGCGGGGCGGCAGATACGCAGTATTTT.

This clonotype was detected ten times or more. Here the CDR3 DNA reads TGTGCCAGCAGCGCGTGGGGGGTAACCTATGGCTACACCTTC. It is translated as CASSAWGVTYGYTF. The chain uses TRBV5-4 and TRBJ1-2; the D gene is possibly TRBD1 (5 bases). The germline gives CDR1 SGHNT, CDR2 YYREEE (reference sequence). The CDR3 extends over 14 amino acids. V was pared by 4 bases and J by 4 bases, with 14 bases between.

The V call is TRBV5-4, the J call TRBJ2-3; 10 bases align to TRBD2. CDR3 size: 16 residues. Per the germline V gene, CDR1 is SGHNT and CDR2 is YYREEE (reference sequence). Unmatched junction bases numbered 5, after V lost 4 bases and J lost 0 bases. As DNA, the CDR3 is TGTGCCAGCAGCCCCCGGACTAGCGGTAGCACAGATACGCAGTATTTT. Translated, it gives CASSPRTSGSTDTQYF.

In this sample, this clonotype turned up many times. The V gene is TRBV7-9, the J gene TRBJ2-7, with D possibly being TRBD2 (6 bases). The germline V gene encodes CDR1 SEHNR and CDR2 FQNEAQ (reference sequence). Trimming stripped 1 base from V and 4 bases from J, with 14 bases between. CDR3 length: 15 amino acids. Here the CDR3 reads CASSLGDSLFYEQYV. DNA of the CDR3: TGTGCCAGCAGCTTAGGGGACTCGCTATTTTACGAGCAGTACGTC.

CDR3 sequence reads: CASSLTRPDTQYF. The CDR3 nucleotides read TGTGCCAGCAGCCTCACTCGACCTGATACGCAGTATTTT. This chain joins TRBV6-8 and TRBJ2-3; D is unresolved. The CDR3 covers 13 residues. Trimming left V 6 bases short and J 6 bases short, with 13 bases between. Per germline, CDR1 MNHGY and CDR2 SAAAGT.

Points on this clonotype: A much larger clone differs by one base, so this may be a read error. The chain employs TRBV6-2 or TRBV6-3 and TRBJ1-2; 7 nucleotides match TRBD1. Germline V lookup: CDR1 MNHEY, CDR2 SVGEGT. The V gene end was trimmed by 5 bases and the J gene end by 1 base; junction bases not matched to a gene: 7. The CDR3 covers 15 residues. CDR3 nucleotide sequence: TGTGCCAGCAGTGTCTGGGACAGATATAACTATGGCTACACCTTC. Amino acids: CASSVWDRYNYGYTF.

This clonotype was seen ten or more times. The chain joins TRBV28 to TRBJ2-5; D is possibly TRBD1 (5 bases). The V end lost 5 bases, the J end lost 2 bases, and 12 bases lay between the germline ends. CDR1 is MDHEN and CDR2 is SYDVKM in the germline V gene. The CDR3 has 14 amino acids. The CDR3 bases are TGTGCCAGCAGTCCCGTCCGGACACAAGAGACCCAGTACTTC. Protein product: CASSPVRTQETQYF.